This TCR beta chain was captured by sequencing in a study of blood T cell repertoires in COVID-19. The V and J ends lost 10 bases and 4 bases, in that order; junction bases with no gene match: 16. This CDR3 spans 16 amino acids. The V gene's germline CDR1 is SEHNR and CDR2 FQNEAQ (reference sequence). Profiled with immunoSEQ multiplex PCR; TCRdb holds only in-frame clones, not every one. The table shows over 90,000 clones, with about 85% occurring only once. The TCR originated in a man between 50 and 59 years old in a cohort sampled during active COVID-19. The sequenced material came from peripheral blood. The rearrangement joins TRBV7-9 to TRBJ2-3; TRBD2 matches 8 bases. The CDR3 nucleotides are TGTGCCACTTCGACTTGGCGGGGGGCCCTCGCAGATACGCAGTATTTT. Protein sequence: CATSTWRGALADTQYF.